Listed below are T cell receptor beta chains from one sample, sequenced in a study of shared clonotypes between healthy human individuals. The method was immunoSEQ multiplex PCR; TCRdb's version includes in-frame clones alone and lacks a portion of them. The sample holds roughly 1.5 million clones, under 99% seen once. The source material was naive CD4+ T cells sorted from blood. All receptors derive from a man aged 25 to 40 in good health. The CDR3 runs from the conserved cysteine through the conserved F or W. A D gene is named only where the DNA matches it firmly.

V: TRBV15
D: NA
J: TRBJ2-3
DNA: TGTGCCACCAGCAGAGCTTACTCACAAGATACGCAGTATTTT
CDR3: CATSRAYSQDTQYF

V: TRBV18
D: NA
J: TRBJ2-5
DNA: TGTGCCAGCTCACCAGGACAGCAAGAGACCCAGTACTTC
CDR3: CASSPGQQETQYF

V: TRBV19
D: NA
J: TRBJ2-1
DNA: TGTGCCAGTAGTATTACGGCTAGCTCCTACAATGAGCAGTTCTTC
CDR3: CASSITASSYNEQFF

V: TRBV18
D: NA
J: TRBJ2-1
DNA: TGTGCCAGCTCCCCAGTTCGGGAGACGGGGAATGAGCAGTTCTTC
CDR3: CASSPVRETGNEQFF

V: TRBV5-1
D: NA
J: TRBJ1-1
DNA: TGCGCCAGCAGCAAGGAATTGACAGGGAACACTGAAGCTTTCTTT
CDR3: CASSKELTGNTEAFF

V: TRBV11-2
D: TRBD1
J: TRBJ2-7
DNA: TGTGCCAGCAGCTACGGACAGGGCGCATCCTACGAGCAGTACTTC
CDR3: CASSYGQGASYEQYF

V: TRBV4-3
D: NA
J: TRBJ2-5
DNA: TGCGCCAGCAGCCAAGATGTGGGCTGGGAGACCCAGTACTTC
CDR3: CASSQDVGWETQYF

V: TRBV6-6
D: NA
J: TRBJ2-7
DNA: TGTGCCAGCAGTTATTTTTTGGGGGGCTCCTACGAGCAGTACTTC
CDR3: CASSYFLGGSYEQYF

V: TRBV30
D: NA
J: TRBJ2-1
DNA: TGTGCCTGGAGATCCTGGAGCGGTCCCTACAATGAGCAGTTCTTC
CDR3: CAWRSWSGPYNEQFF

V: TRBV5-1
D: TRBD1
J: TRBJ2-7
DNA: TGCGCCAGCAGCTTGGCGGGACAGTGGCCTTTGGGGATAGACGAGCAGTACTTC
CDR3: CASSLAGQWPLGIDEQYF

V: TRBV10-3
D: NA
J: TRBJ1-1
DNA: TGTGCCATCAGTGAGCCCCCGGTTGGGGGTGCTTTCTTT
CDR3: CAISEPPVGGAFF

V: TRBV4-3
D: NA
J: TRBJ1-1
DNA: TGCGCCAGCAGCCAAGAGTCGTCCATGAACACTGAAGCTTTCTTT
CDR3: CASSQESSMNTEAFF

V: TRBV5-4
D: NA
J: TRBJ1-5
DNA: TGTGCCAGCAGCTTCTCGGGTCAGCCCCAGCATTTT
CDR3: CASSFSGQPQHF

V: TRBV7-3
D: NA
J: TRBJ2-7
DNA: TGTGCCAGCAGCTTAACCGCCGGGTCGGCTCTCGAGCAGTACTTC
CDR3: CASSLTAGSALEQYF

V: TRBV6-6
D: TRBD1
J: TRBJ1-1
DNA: TGTGCCAGCAGTTTGGGACAGCCGAACACTGAAGCTTTCTTT
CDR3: CASSLGQPNTEAFF

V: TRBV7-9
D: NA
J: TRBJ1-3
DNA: TGTGCCAGCAGCTCCCACACTGGAAACACCATATATTTT
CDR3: CASSSHTGNTIYF

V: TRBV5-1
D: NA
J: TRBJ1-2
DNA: TGCGCCAGCAGCTTGGTAGCCGGTATTATTAATGGCTACACCTTC
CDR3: CASSLVAGIINGYTF

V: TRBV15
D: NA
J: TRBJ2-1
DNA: TGTGCCACCAGCAGAGATTCTAGAGATGAGCAGTTCTTC
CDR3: CATSRDSRDEQFF

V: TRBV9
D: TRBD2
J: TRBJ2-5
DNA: TGTGCCAGCAGCATCCCGGGAGGGGGAGAGACCCAGTACTTC
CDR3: CASSIPGGGETQYF

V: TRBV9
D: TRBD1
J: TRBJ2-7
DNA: TGTGCCAGCAGCGCGGAACAGGGGGCCTACGAGCAGTACTTC
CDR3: CASSAEQGAYEQYF

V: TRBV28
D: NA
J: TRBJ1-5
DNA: TGTGCCAGCAGTCGAAATCAGCCCCAGCATTTT
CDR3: CASSRNQPQHF

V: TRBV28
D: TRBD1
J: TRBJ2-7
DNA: TGTGCCAGCAGTTCCCCGGGACAGCCGTACGAGCAGTACTTC
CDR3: CASSSPGQPYEQYF

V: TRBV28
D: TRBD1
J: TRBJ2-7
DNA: TGTGCCAGCAGTTTATCGGACAGGGCCATCTACGAGCAGTACTTC
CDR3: CASSLSDRAIYEQYF

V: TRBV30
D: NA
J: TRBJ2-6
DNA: TGTGCCAGCGTTCTAGTGGGGGAGGCCAACGTCCTGACTTTC
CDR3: CASVLVGEANVLTF

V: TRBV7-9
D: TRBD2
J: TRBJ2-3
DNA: TGTGCCAGCAGCGCTGGACTAGCGGGGACCACAGATACGCAGTATTTT
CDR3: CASSAGLAGTTDTQYF

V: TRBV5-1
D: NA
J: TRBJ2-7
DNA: TGCGCCAGCAGCTTGGGTCTGAGCTCCTACGAGCAGTACTTC
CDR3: CASSLGLSSYEQYF

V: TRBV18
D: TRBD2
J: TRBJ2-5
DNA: TGTGCCAGCTCACCCCTTAGCGGGAGGGTCGGGGAGACCCAGTACTTC
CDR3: CASSPLSGRVGETQYF